The subject of this entry is one T cell receptor beta chain. Its cognate antigen has yet to be identified. No base quality values were provided; no much bigger clone lies one nucleotide off. This sample is part of a study of OX40 agonist ivuxolimab in advanced cancers. Concerning the study at large: Ivuxolimab was a fully human IgG2 agonistic monoclonal antibody targeting the costimulatory receptor OX40 (CD134). Intravenous ivuxolimab was administered to patients every 2 weeks at six dose levels: 0.01, 0.1, 0.3, 1.5, 3 and 10 mg/kg. Of the roughly 52 dose-escalation patients, hepatocellular carcinoma was present in 19, melanoma in roughly 15, renal cell carcinoma in 9 and head and neck cancer in 9. A male proportion of 75% to 85% and a mean age of about 60 years, ranging from 23 to 79, were recorded for the dose-escalation cohort. Patients were allowed to have had prior anti-PD-1, anti-PD-L1 or anti-CTLA-4 therapy, and less than 45% of the dose-escalation patients had previously received checkpoint inhibitors. Partial responses occurred in three dose-escalation patients: two with cutaneous melanoma and one with hepatocellular carcinoma. The point of sequencing TCRbeta in the periphery was to test whether ivuxolimab changed TCR sequence diversity and drove clonal T-cell expansion. The monotherapy dose-escalation portion (N ≈ 52 patients) of the phase I ivuxolimab trial is reported in the paper.

Patients with autoimmune disease history or receiving systemic immunosuppression were excluded from the trial. Peripheral blood for TCR sequencing was collected from all dose cohorts at baseline, on cycle 4 day 1, and on cycle 7 day 1. The samples were taken from a phase I, first-in-human, multicenter, open-label dose-escalation trial of ivuxolimab. Adults with locally advanced or metastatic head and neck squamous cell, hepatocellular, melanoma or renal cell carcinoma were enrolled in the trial. Before TCR sequencing, CD4+ T cells and CD8+ T cells from peripheral blood were sorted into separate populations. Genomic DNA was isolated from the sorted cells so that the TCRbeta CDR3 region could be sequenced. The immunoSEQ Assay was used to sequence the TCRbeta CDR3 regions. As stored in TCRdb, this immuneACCESS dataset retains in-frame rearrangements with V and J assigned. A fraction of the clones does not appear; measured against another copy, unresolved V genes explain less than half of the discrepancy, and the remainder lacks a known reason. Present in this sample are roughly 61,000 clones, roughly 87% of which were seen just once. Together, the top ten hold approximately 0.3% of the sample.

Study-wide conclusions, independent of this receptor: Low levels of normalized T-cell clonal expansion were also seen in some patients who did not respond. Which antigens the clonally expanded peripheral T cells were specific for was not determined. Partial responders in the 0.1-3.0 mg/kg groups had among the lowest normalized peripheral clonal expansion, especially among CD8+ T cells. Clonal expansion of both CD4+ and CD8+ blood T cells was observed from baseline to week 6 at doses 0.1 to 3.0 mg/kg. After ivuxolimab, more expanded clones were found on average in CD8+ T cells than in CD4+ T cells.

Looking up the germline V gene yields CDR1 SQVTM and CDR2 ANQGSEA. Here V drops 4 bases and J drops 3 bases, and the junction holds 5 bases not matched to any gene. The CDR3 contains 14 residues, cysteine and phenylalanine counted. Solely the CDR3 DNA is kept, with 42 bases framed from the first base. Sequences were derived from CD4+ or CD8+ T cells sorted from blood, sampled in a trial of the OX40 agonist ivuxolimab. This TCR was sampled from an adult with an advanced solid tumor such as melanoma, head and neck, liver or kidney cancer. The chain links TRBV29-1 with TRBJ1-1, with 10 bases in between that match TRBD1. The DNA sequence reads TGCAGCGTTGTGACAGGGGGCCTTTACACTGAAGCTTTCTTT. It specifies CSVVTGGLYTEAFF. The CDR3, completed at both ends by the reference TRBV29-1 and TRBJ1-1 genes, gives the full variable domain SAVISQKPSRDICQRGTSLTIQCQVDSQVTMMFWYRQQPGQSLTLIATANQGSEATYESGFVIDKFPISRPNLTFSTLTVSNMSPEDSSIYLCSVVTGGLYTEAFFGQGTRLTVV.